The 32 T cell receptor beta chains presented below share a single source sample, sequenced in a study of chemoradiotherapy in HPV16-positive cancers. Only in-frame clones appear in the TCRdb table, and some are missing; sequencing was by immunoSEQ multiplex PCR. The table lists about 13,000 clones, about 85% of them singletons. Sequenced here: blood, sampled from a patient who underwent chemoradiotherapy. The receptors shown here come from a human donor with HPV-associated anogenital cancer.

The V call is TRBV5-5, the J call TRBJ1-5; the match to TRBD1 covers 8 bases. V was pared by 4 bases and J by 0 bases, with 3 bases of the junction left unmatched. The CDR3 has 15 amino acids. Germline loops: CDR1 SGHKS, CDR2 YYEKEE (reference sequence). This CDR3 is CASSTGGLSNQPQHF. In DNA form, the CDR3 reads TGTGCCAGCAGCACAGGGGGTCTTAGCAATCAGCCCCAGCATTTT.

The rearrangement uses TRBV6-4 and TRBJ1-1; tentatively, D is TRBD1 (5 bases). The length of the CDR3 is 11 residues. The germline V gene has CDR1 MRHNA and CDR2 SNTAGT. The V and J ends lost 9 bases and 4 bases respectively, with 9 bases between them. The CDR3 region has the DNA TGTGCCAGGTTCAGGGCCACTGAAGCTTTCTTT. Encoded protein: CARFRATEAFF.

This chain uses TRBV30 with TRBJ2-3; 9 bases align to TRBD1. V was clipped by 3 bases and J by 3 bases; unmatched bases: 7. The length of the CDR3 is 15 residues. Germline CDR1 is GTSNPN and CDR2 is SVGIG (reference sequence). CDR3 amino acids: CAWSGQGRGTDTQYF. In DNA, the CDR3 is TGTGCCTGGAGCGGACAGGGGAGGGGAACAGATACGCAGTATTTT.

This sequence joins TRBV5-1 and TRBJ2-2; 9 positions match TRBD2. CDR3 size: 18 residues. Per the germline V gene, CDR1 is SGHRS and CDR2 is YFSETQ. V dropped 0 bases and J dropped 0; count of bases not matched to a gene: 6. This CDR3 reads CASSLVAGGVPNTGELFF. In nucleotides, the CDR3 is TGCGCCAGCAGCTTGGTGGCGGGGGGGGTACCGAACACCGGGGAGCTGTTTTTT.

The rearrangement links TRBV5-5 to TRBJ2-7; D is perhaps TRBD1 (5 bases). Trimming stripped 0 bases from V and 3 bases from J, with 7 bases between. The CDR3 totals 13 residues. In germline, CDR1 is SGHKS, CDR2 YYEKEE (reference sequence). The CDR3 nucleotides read TGTGCCAGCAGCTTGGTAGACAGCTACGAGCAGTACGTC. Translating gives CASSLVDSYEQYV.

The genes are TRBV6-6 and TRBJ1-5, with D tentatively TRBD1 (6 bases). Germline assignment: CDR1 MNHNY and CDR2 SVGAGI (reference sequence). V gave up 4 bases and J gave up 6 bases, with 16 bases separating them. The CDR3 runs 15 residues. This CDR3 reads CASSFTPLQGQPQHF. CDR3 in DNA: TGTGCCAGCAGTTTCACTCCATTACAGGGTCAGCCCCAGCATTTT.

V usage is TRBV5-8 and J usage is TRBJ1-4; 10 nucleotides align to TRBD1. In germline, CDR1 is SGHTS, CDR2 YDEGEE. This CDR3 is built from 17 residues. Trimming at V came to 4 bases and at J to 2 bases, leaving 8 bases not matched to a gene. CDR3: CASSIGTGVVTNEKLFF. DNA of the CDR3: TGTGCCAGCAGCATTGGGACAGGGGTGGTCACTAATGAAAAACTGTTTTTT.

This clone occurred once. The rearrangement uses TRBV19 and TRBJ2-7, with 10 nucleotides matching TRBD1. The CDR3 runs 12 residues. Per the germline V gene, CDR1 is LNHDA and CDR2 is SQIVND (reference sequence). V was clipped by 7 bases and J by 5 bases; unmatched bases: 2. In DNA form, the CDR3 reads TGTGCCAGTAAGGGACAGGGGAACGAGCAGTACTTC. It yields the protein CASKGQGNEQYF. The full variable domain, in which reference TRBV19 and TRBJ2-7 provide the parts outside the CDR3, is DGGITQSPKYLFRKEGQNVTLSCEQNLNHDAMYWYRQDPGQGLRLIYYSQIVNDFQKGDIAEGYSVSREKKESFPLTVTSAQKNPTAFYLCASKGQGNEQYFGPGTRLTVT.

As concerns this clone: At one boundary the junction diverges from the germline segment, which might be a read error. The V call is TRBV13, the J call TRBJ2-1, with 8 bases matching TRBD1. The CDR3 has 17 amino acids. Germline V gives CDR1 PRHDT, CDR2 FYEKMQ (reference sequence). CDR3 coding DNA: TGTGCCAGCAGCGTAGGGACAGGTCTGCGACCTGGGAATGAGCAGTTCTTC. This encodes CASSVGTGLRPGNEQFF.

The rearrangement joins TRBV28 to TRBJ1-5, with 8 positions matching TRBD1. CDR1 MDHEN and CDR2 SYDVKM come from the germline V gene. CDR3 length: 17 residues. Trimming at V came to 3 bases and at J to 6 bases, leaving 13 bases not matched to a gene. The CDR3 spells CASSFYVRTGRSQPQHF. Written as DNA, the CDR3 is TGTGCCAGCAGTTTTTACGTTCGGACAGGGAGAAGTCAGCCCCAGCATTTT.

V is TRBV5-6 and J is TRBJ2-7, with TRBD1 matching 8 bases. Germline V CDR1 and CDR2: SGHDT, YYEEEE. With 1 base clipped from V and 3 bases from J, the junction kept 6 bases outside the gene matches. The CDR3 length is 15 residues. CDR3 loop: CASSLYGDRIYEQYV. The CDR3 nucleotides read TGTGCCAGCAGCTTGTACGGGGACAGGATCTACGAGCAGTACGTC.

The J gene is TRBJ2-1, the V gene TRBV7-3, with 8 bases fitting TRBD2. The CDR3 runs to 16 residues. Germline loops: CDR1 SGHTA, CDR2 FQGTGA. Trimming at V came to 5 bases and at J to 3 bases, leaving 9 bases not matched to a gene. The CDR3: CASSPDGGAVYNEQFF. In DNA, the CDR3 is TGTGCCAGCAGCCCAGACGGGGGGGCAGTCTACAATGAGCAGTTCTTC.

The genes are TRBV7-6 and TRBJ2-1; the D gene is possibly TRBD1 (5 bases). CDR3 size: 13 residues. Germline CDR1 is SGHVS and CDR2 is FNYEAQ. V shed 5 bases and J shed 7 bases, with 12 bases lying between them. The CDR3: CASSLRVGNEQFF. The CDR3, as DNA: TGTGCCAGCAGCCTCAGGGTGGGGAATGAGCAGTTCTTC.

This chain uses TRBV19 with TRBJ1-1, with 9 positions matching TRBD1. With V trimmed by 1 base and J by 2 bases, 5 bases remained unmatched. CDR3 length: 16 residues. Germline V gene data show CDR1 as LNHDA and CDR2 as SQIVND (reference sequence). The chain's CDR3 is CASSIVGTGKNTEAFF. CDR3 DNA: TGTGCCAGTAGTATAGTCGGGACAGGGAAAAACACTGAAGCTTTCTTT.

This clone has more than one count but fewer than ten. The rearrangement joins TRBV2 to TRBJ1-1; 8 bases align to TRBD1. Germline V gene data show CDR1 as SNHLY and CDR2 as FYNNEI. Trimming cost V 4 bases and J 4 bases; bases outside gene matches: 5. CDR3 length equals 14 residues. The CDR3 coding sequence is TGTGCCAGCAGTGTTTCACAGGGGGGCACTGAAGCTTTCTTT. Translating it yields CASSVSQGGTEAFF.

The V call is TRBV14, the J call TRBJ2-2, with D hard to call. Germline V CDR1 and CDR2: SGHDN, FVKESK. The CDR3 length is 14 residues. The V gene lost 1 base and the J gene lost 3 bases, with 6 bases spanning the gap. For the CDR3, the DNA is TGTGCCAGCAGCCAAGCGAGATACACCGGGGAGCTGTTTTTT. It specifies CASSQARYTGELFF.

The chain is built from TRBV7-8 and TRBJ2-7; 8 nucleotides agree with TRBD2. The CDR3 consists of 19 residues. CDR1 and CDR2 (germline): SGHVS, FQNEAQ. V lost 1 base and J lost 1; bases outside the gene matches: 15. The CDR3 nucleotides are TGTGCCAGCAGCTTAGTAGGATTGATCGGGGGGGGGACTTCCTACGAGCAGTACTTC. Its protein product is CASSLVGLIGGGTSYEQYF.

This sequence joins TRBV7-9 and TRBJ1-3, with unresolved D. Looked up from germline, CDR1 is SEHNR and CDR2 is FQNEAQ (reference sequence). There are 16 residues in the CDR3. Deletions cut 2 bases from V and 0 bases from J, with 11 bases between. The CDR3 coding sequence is TGTGCCAGCAGCTTATCGGCCCTTACCTCTGGAAACACCATATATTTT. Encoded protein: CASSLSALTSGNTIYF.

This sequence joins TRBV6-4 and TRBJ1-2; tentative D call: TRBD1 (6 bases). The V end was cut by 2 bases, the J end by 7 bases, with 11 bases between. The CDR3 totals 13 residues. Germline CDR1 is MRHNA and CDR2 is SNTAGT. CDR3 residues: CASSDPGQIGYTF. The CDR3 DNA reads TGTGCCAGCAGTGACCCCGGACAGATTGGCTACACCTTC.

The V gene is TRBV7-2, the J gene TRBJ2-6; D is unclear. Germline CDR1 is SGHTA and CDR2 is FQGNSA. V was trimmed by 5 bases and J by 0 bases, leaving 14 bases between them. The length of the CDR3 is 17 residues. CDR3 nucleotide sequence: TGTGCCAGCAGCACCATGGGGATAGGCTCTGGGGCCAACGTCCTGACTTTC. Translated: CASSTMGIGSGANVLTF.

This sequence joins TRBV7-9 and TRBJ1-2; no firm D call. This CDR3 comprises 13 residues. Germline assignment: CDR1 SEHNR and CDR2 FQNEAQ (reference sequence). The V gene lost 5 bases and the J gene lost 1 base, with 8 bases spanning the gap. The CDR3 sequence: CASSLGLNYGYTF. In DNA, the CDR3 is TGTGCCAGCAGCCTGGGCCTTAACTATGGCTACACCTTC.

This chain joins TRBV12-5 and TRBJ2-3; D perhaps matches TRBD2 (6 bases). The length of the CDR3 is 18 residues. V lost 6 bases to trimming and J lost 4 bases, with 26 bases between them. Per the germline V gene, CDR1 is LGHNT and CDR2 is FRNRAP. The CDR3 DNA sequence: TGTGCTAGTGGGGGGGGTTGGTCGGCGGTGGTTGGTGCAGATACGCAGTATTTT. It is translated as CASGGGWSAVVGADTQYF.

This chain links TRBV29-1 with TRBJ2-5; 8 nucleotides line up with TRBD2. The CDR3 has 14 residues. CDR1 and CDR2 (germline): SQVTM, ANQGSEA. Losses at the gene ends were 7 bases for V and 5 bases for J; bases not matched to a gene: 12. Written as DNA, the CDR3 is TGCAGCGGGATACCGGGACTAGTATACGAGACCCAGTACTTC. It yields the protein CSGIPGLVYETQYF.

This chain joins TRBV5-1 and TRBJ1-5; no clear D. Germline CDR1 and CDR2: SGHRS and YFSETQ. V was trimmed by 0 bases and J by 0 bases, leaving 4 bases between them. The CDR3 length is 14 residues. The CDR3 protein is CASSLGGSNQPQHF. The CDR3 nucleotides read TGCGCCAGCAGCTTGGGGGGTAGCAATCAGCCCCAGCATTTT.

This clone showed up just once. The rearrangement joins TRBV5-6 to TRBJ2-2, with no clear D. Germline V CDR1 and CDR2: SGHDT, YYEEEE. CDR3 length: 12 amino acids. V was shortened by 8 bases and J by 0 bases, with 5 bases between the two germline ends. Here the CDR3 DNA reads TGTGCCAGACAGACGAACACCGGGGAGCTGTTTTTT. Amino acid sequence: CARQTNTGELFF.

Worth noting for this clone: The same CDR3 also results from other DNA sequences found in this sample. The DNA of the CDR3 is TGTGCCAGCAGCCCTCTCGGGGGCGCAGGTGGCTACACCTTC. Its protein product is CASSPLGGAGGYTF. The chain has TRBV14 and TRBJ1-2, with a tentative D call TRBD1 (6 bases). The CDR3 has 14 residues. V was clipped by 4 bases and J by 7 bases, with 16 bases between them. Germline V lookup: CDR1 SGHDN, CDR2 FVKESK.

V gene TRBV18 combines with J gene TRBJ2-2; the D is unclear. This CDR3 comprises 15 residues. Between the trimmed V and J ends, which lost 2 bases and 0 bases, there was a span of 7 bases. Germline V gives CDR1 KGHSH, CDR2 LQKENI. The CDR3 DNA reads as TGTGCCAGCTCACCAAGTCTTACGAACACCGGGGAGCTGTTTTTT. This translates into CASSPSLTNTGELFF.

In nucleotides, the CDR3 is TGCGCCAGCAGCTTGGGACAGATATCGAACACCGGGGAGCTGTTTTTT. It yields the protein CASSLGQISNTGELFF. The chain employs TRBV5-1 and TRBJ2-2, with D perhaps matching TRBD1 (5 bases). The germline gives CDR1 SGHRS, CDR2 YFSETQ. The CDR3 contains 16 residues. The V end was cut by 0 bases, the J end by 0 bases, with 9 bases between.

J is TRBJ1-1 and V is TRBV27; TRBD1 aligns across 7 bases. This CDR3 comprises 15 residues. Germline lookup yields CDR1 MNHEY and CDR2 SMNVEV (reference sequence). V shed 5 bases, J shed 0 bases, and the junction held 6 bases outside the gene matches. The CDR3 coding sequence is TGTGCCAGCAGTCCGAATACAGGGGTGAACACTGAAGCTTTCTTT. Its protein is CASSPNTGVNTEAFF.

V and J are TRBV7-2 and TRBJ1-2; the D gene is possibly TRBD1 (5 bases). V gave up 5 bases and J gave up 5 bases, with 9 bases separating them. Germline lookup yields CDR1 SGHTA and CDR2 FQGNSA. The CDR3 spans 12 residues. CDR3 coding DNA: TGTGCCAGCAGCCCGACAGTATATGGCTACACCTTC. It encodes CASSPTVYGYTF. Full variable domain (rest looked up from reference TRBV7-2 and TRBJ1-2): GAGVSQSPSNKVTEKGKDVELRCDPISGHTALYWYRQSLGQGLEFLIYFQGNSAPDKSGLPSDRFSAERTGGSVSTLTIQRTQQEDSAVYLCASSPTVYGYTFGSGTRLTVV.

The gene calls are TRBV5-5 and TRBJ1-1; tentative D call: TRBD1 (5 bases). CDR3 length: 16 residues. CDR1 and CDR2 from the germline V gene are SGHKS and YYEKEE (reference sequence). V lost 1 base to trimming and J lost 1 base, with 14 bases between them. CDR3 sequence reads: CASSLMGGTSNTEAFF. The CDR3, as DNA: TGTGCCAGCAGCTTGATGGGAGGGACTTCGAACACTGAAGCTTTCTTT.

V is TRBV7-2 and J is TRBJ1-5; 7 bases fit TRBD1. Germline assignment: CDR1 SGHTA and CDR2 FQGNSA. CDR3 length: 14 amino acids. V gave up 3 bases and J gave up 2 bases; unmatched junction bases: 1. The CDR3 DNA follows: TGTGCCAGCAGCTTCGGACAGGGCAATCAGCCCCAGCATTTT. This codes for CASSFGQGNQPQHF.